Following are 16 T cell receptor beta chains from one sample sequenced in a study of cytomegalovirus exposure and HLA in healthy donors. The PCR employed 60 Vbeta primers together with 13 Jbeta primers. Assay: immunoSEQ multiplex PCR; the TCRdb copy retains only in-frame clones and omits some. The sample holds fewer than 250,000 clones, approximately 82% seen once. Sequencing used PBMCs. The receptors derive from a man aged 35-49 years in good health and CMV-seropositive.

This sequence joins TRBV9 and TRBJ2-3; 13 nucleotides agree with TRBD2. V lost 4 bases to trimming and J lost 2 bases; unmatched junction nucleotides: 4. The germline gives CDR1 SGDLS, CDR2 YYNGEE. CDR3 length: 16 residues. The CDR3 reads CASSPLAGGNTDTQYF. CDR3 nucleotide sequence: TGTGCCAGCAGCCCACTAGCGGGAGGGAACACAGATACGCAGTATTTT.

This clone was detected only a few times. The V gene is TRBV7-2, the J gene TRBJ2-1; D is perhaps TRBD2 (6 bases). The CDR3 spans 14 residues. From germline, CDR1 is SGHTA and CDR2 FQGNSA. Trimming took 3 bases from V and 6 from J, leaving 12 bases between them. CDR3 in DNA: TGTGCCAGCAGCTTGGGAGGATTTCCCAATGAGCAGTTCTTC. Its translation is CASSLGGFPNEQFF.

The chain links TRBV19 to TRBJ1-3; D is perhaps TRBD1 (6 bases). The ends were cut back, 3 bases at V and 0 bases at J, with 12 bases in the middle. This CDR3 spans 16 amino acids. Germline assignment: CDR1 LNHDA and CDR2 SQIVND (reference sequence). The CDR3 sequence: CASSMYRDNSGNTIYF. The CDR3 bases are TGTGCCAGTAGTATGTACCGGGACAACTCTGGAAACACCATATATTTT.

This clone was observed once. The J gene is TRBJ1-1, the V gene TRBV27, with 7 bases matching TRBD1. From germline, CDR1 is MNHEY and CDR2 SMNVEV (reference sequence). J gave up 5 bases and V 5 bases, and 5 bases lay outside the gene matches. There are 13 residues in the CDR3. CDR3: CASSRTGETEAFF. CDR3 nucleotides: TGTGCCAGCAGTCGTACAGGGGAAACTGAAGCTTTCTTT.

The J gene is TRBJ2-1, the V gene TRBV12-5, with D possibly TRBD1 on 6 matching bases. CDR1 is LGHNT and CDR2 is FRNRAP in the germline V gene. Trimming took off 5 bases at V and 2 bases at J, with 13 bases between the two ends. The CDR3 is made up of 15 amino acids. The CDR3 bases are TGTGCTAGTGGTGCCCAAGGGGGAGCCTACAATGAGCAGTTCTTC. Its protein product is CASGAQGGAYNEQFF.

The V and J genes are TRBV19 and TRBJ1-5; the match to TRBD1 covers 7 bases. The trim removed 3 bases at V and 4 bases at J, leaving 3 bases unmatched. Germline V lookup: CDR1 LNHDA, CDR2 SQIVND (reference sequence). The CDR3 length is 14 residues. The CDR3 protein is CASSMQGGNQPQHF. In DNA, the CDR3 is TGTGCCAGTAGTATGCAGGGGGGAAATCAGCCCCAGCATTTT.

The chain links TRBV6-5 to TRBJ2-7; 14 positions agree with TRBD2. The CDR3 runs 14 residues. Trimming cost V 7 bases and J 11 bases; bases outside gene matches: 10. CDR1 and CDR2 from the germline V gene are MNHEY and SVGAGI. Here the CDR3 DNA reads TGTGCCAGCACCCGACTAGCGGGAGGGGTTTCAAAGTACTTC. It codes for CASTRLAGGVSKYF.

This chain links TRBV6-5 with TRBJ2-5; D remains ambiguous. Trimming cost V 7 bases and J 0 bases, with 12 bases left between them. CDR1 MNHEY and CDR2 SVGAGI come from the germline V gene. The CDR3 length is 14 residues. CDR3 coding DNA: TGTGCCAGCATGGATGCAGACTACCAAGAGACCCAGTACTTC. It yields the protein CASMDADYQETQYF.

The chain carries TRBV5-8 and TRBJ2-7, with D perhaps TRBD1 (6 bases). Germline V lookup: CDR1 SGHTS, CDR2 YDEGEE. CDR3 length: 14 residues. V was cut by 2 bases and J by 0 bases, with 9 bases left in between. The CDR3, as DNA: TGTGCCAGCAGCTTCCGGGACACCTCCTACGAGCAGTACTTC. Its translation is CASSFRDTSYEQYF.

The chain has TRBV5-1 and TRBJ1-1; 9 nucleotides line up with TRBD1. Germline CDR1 is SGHRS and CDR2 is YFSETQ. The CDR3 length is 12 residues. The V segment lost 3 bases and the J segment 11 bases; nucleotides outside the gene matches: 5. This CDR3 is CASSWDREGAFF. The CDR3 DNA is TGCGCCAGCAGCTGGGACAGGGAGGGGGCTTTCTTT.

Comments on this clone: Sequence at one end of the junction differs from germline and may be a read error. CDR3 protein: CASSDSQGYGNTIYF. CDR3 nucleotides: TGTGCCAGCAGTGACTCACAGGGGTATGGAAACACCATATATTTT. The chain joins TRBV6-5 to TRBJ1-3; the match to TRBD1 covers 7 bases. The germline V gene has CDR1 MNHEY and CDR2 SVGAGI. The length of the CDR3 is 15 residues.

This clone occurred once. CDR3 protein: CASSTPWDRRTDTQYF. DNA of the CDR3: TGTGCCAGCAGTACACCGTGGGACAGGCGCACAGATACGCAGTATTTT. The V and J genes are TRBV28 and TRBJ2-3; 8 positions agree with TRBD1. The CDR3 has 16 residues. Germline trimming cut 5 bases from V and 1 base from J; bases unmatched to any gene: 8. Germline V CDR1 and CDR2: MDHEN, SYDVKM.

This clone was observed once. The chain is built from TRBV19 and TRBJ2-7, with D possibly matching TRBD2 (5 bases). Germline values: CDR1 LNHDA, CDR2 SQIVND (reference sequence). This CDR3 contains 13 residues. The ends were cut back, 6 bases at V and 7 bases at J, with 16 bases in the middle. The CDR3: CASSRRTSWEQYF. CDR3 nucleotide sequence: TGTGCCAGTAGCCGGAGGACCTCTTGGGAGCAGTACTTC.

This chain links TRBV29-1 with TRBJ1-4; weak D call: TRBD1 (6 bases). The germline gives CDR1 SQVTM, CDR2 ANQGSEA. With 7 bases removed from V and 8 bases from J, the gap between germline ends came to 17 bases. The CDR3 is 13 amino acids. The CDR3 here is CSALGGGREKLFF. In nucleotides, the CDR3 is TGCAGCGCGTTAGGCGGGGGCAGGGAAAAACTGTTTTTT.

In this sample, this clone turned up once. The rearrangement links TRBV5-8 to TRBJ2-7; 7 bases line up with TRBD1. Germline-derived CDR1 and CDR2 are SGHTS and YDEGEE. CDR3 length: 16 amino acids. The V and J ends lost 3 bases and 0 bases, in that order; junction bases with no gene match: 9. CDR3 bases: TGTGCCAGCAGCTGGACCGGGACAGTGGTCTCCTACGAGCAGTACTTC. Protein sequence: CASSWTGTVVSYEQYF.

The V call is TRBV5-6, the J call TRBJ2-7, with 9 bases aligning to TRBD1. The ends lost 4 bases at V and 5 bases at J; junction bases unmatched: 4. This CDR3 region has 13 residues. Germline lookup yields CDR1 SGHDT and CDR2 YYEEEE. The DNA for the CDR3 is TGTGCCAGCAGCGGGACAGGGCGGGACGAGCAGTACTTC. Its translation: CASSGTGRDEQYF. The full variable domain, with the rest looked up from reference TRBV5-6 and TRBJ2-7, is DAGVTQSPTHLIKTRGQQVTLRCSPKSGHDTVSWYQQALGQGPQFIFQYYEEEERQRGNFPDRFSGHQFPNYSSELNVNALLLGDSALYLCASSGTGRDEQYFGPGTRLTVT.